This is a list of T cell receptor beta chains from one sample in a study of blood T cell repertoires in COVID-19. Repertoires were generated with immunoSEQ multiplex PCR, while TCRdb's copy carries only in-frame clones and drops some. Altogether more than 60,000 clones are present, 70% to 85% being singletons, with the ten largest covering about 14%. The sample was peripheral blood. The receptors were gathered from a man aged 45 to 65 with COVID-19, enrolled during active disease. The CDR3 runs from the conserved cysteine through the conserved F or W. The D gene is left open where the match is weak. The listing skips clone size in some rows; elsewhere it reads once, few, many or a size class.

d_call	v_call	clone_size	j_call	cdr3_nt	cdr3_aa
NA	TRBV29-1	NA	TRBJ1-2	TGCAGCGTTGACAGAAGTAACTATGGCTACACCTTC	CSVDRSNYGYTF
NA	TRBV2	NA	TRBJ2-3	TGTGCCAGCAGTGGGGGACTTCCCGTCACAGATACGCAGTATTTT	CASSGGLPVTDTQYF
NA	TRBV7-9	NA	TRBJ1-1	TGTGCCAGCAGCTTGTATCCGGGCGGGGGCACTGAAGCTTTCTTT	CASSLYPGGGTEAFF
TRBD1	TRBV6-2/TRBV6-3	NA	TRBJ1-2	TGTGCCAGCAGCCGACAGGGTGACTATGGCTACACCTTC	CASSRQGDYGYTF
TRBD2	TRBV19	NA	TRBJ2-7	TGTGCCAGTAGTGTCCATCGACTAGCGGGGGGCTCCTACGAGCAGTACTTC	CASSVHRLAGGSYEQYF
TRBD1	TRBV14	NA	TRBJ2-1	TGTGCCAGCAGCCACCCCAAGAGGGACAGAGAATACAATGAGCAGTTCTTC	CASSHPKRDREYNEQFF
NA	TRBV6-5	NA	TRBJ2-7	TGTGCCAGCAGTTACTCGATACAGGGCCACGAGCAGTACTTC	CASSYSIQGHEQYF
TRBD1	TRBV13	NA	TRBJ2-1	TGTGCCAGCAGTGTCGACAGGGCCAGAGAGCAGTTCTTC	CASSVDRAREQFF
NA	TRBV4-1	few	TRBJ1-1	TGCGCCAGCAGACGTATCACAGAGAACACTGAAGCTTTCTTT	CASRRITENTEAFF
NA	TRBV6-5	NA	TRBJ1-5	TGTGCCAGCAGCCAAAGGGCGGGAGTTCGACAGCCCCAGCATTTT	CASSQRAGVRQPQHF
NA	TRBV19	NA	TRBJ1-1	TGTGCCAGTAGTATCGGTGCCAGGGACACTGAAGCTTTCTTT	CASSIGARDTEAFF
NA	TRBV24-1	NA	TRBJ1-1	TGTGCCACCAGTGATTTTAGTACCGGGACACCATTT	CATSDFSTGTPF
NA	TRBV30	few	TRBJ2-1	TGTGCCTGGAATATCCCAAACGTAGACTACAATGAGCAGTTCTTC	CAWNIPNVDYNEQFF
TRBD2	TRBV5-1	NA	TRBJ2-1	TGCGCCAGCAGCCTCACTAGCGGGGGGCTGAATGAGCAGTTCTTC	CASSLTSGGLNEQFF
NA	TRBV4-1	NA	TRBJ2-7	TGCGCCAGCAGCCAAGAAAAAGGCAGGGTCCACGAGCAGTACTTC	CASSQEKGRVHEQYF
TRBD1	TRBV6-6	NA	TRBJ1-6	TGTGCCAGCAGCCGCCTCGGACAGGGTAGAAATTCACCCCTCCACTTT	CASSRLGQGRNSPLHF
TRBD2	TRBV11-2	NA	TRBJ2-5	TGTGCCAGCAGCTTAGATTTAGCGGGTGAGACCCAGTACTTC	CASSLDLAGETQYF
NA	TRBV7-8	NA	TRBJ1-4	TGTGCCAGCAGCGCTCAGGGGCTGGGGGATGAAAAACTGTTTTTT	CASSAQGLGDEKLFF
NA	TRBV19	NA	TRBJ2-3	TGTGCCAGTAGTATCACAGCTAACACAGATACGCAGTATTTT	CASSITANTDTQYF
TRBD2	TRBV4-1	NA	TRBJ2-1	TGCGCCAGCAGCCAAGATAAACATTGGGCGGGGGGGGACGGTGAGCAGTTCTTC	CASSQDKHWAGGDGEQFF
NA	TRBV6-4	NA	TRBJ2-2	TGTGCCAGCAGCGATTCCGGGACCGGGGAGCTGTTTTTT	CASSDSGTGELFF
NA	TRBV19	few	TRBJ1-6	TGTGCCAGTAGTCCCCAGGGGAATTCACCCCTCCACTTT	CASSPQGNSPLHF
TRBD1	TRBV18	NA	TRBJ2-5	TGTGCCAGCTCACCCGGGACAGAGAAAGAGACCCAGTACTTC	CASSPGTEKETQYF
TRBD1	TRBV18	NA	TRBJ1-2	TGTGCCAGCTCACCAGTGGACAGGACCGAGAACACCTTC	CASSPVDRTENTF
NA	TRBV7-8	NA	TRBJ1-5	TGTGCCAGCAGCTCCTCCCCTCGGGGGAATCAGCCCCAGCATTTT	CASSSSPRGNQPQHF
TRBD2	TRBV7-2	NA	TRBJ2-2	TGTGCCAGCAGTAGGGCCCCGGGGGGGAACACCGGGGAGCTGTTTTTT	CASSRAPGGNTGELFF